The 27 T cell receptor beta chains given below trace back to one sample, sequenced in a study of T cell responses to AZD1222 COVID-19 vaccine. Profiled with immunoSEQ multiplex PCR; TCRdb holds only in-frame clones, not every one. The sample has nearly 80,000 clones, more than 70% seen once; the top ten hold less than 25%. Material: peripheral blood, obtained on day 0 of AZD1222 vaccination. The receptors shown here come from an adult in good health.

The chain is built from TRBV5-4 and TRBJ1-2, with a tentative D call TRBD1 (6 bases). The V and J ends lost 0 bases and 3 bases respectively, with 6 bases between them. Germline-derived CDR1 and CDR2 are SGHNT and YYREEE (reference sequence). This CDR3 is built from 13 residues. CDR3 DNA: TGTGCCAGCAGCTTGGACAGGGACTATGGCTACACCTTC. Protein product: CASSLDRDYGYTF.

The CDR3 loop is CASSPGTYNEQFF. In DNA, the CDR3 is TGTGCCAGCAGCCCCGGGACTTACAATGAGCAGTTCTTC. The chain carries TRBV11-2 and TRBJ2-1; perhaps TRBD2 as D (6 bases). V was trimmed by 5 bases and J by 4 bases, leaving 9 bases between them. The CDR3 has 13 residues. From germline, CDR1 is SGHAT and CDR2 FQNNGV. Supplemented by reference TRBV11-2 and TRBJ2-1, the full variable domain reads EAGVAQSPRYKIIEKRQSVAFWCNPISGHATLYWYQQILGQGPKLLIQFQNNGVVDDSQLPKDRFSAERLKGVDSTLKIQPAKLEDSAVYLCASSPGTYNEQFFGPGTRLTVL.

The sample holds a few counts of this clone. This rearrangement joins TRBV13 to TRBJ1-2, with TRBD1 as a possible D gene (6 bases). V lost 5 bases to trimming and J lost 6 bases, with 13 bases between them. This CDR3 spans 13 amino acids. CDR1 PRHDT and CDR2 FYEKMQ come from the germline V gene (reference sequence). Here the CDR3 reads CASSQGRVHGYTF. In DNA, the CDR3 is TGTGCCAGCAGCCAGGGGAGGGTTCATGGCTACACCTTC.

The rearrangement links TRBV2 to TRBJ1-5, with 10 bases fitting TRBD1. Unmatched junction bases numbered 2, after V lost 5 bases and J lost 4 bases. Germline assignment: CDR1 SNHLY and CDR2 FYNNEI. The CDR3 loop spans 14 amino acids. The DNA for the CDR3 is TGTGCCAGCAGTCGGGACAGGGGTAATCAGCCCCAGCATTTT. It encodes CASSRDRGNQPQHF. The whole variable domain, remainder taken from reference TRBV2 and TRBJ1-5, is EPEVTQTPSHQVTQMGQEVILRCVPISNHLYFYWYRQILGQKVEFLVSFYNNEISEKSEIFDDQFSVERPDGSNFTLKIRSTKLEDSAMYFCASSRDRGNQPQHFGDGTRLSIL.

V and J are TRBV11-2 and TRBJ2-7, with TRBD2 identical over 11 bases. Germline assignment: CDR1 SGHAT and CDR2 FQNNGV. The CDR3 is 14 residues long. Losses at the gene ends were 6 bases for V and 3 bases for J; bases not matched to a gene: 4. CDR3 protein: CASRPGTSGYEQYF. The CDR3 DNA follows: TGTGCCAGCAGGCCCGGGACTAGCGGCTACGAGCAGTACTTC.

This sequence joins TRBV28 and TRBJ2-3; no clear D. Trimming pared 6 bases from V and 3 bases from J, leaving 7 bases between. Germline V gene lookup returns CDR1 MDHEN and CDR2 SYDVKM. The CDR3 runs 12 residues. The CDR3: CASREITDTQYF. The DNA of the CDR3 is TGTGCCAGCAGGGAAATAACAGATACGCAGTATTTT.

This clone was seen a few times. The V gene is TRBV11-2, the J gene TRBJ2-7; D might be TRBD1 (6 bases). The CDR3 sequence is 12 residues long. The germline V and J ends were trimmed by 5 bases and 6 bases, with 11 bases remaining between them. Germline lookup yields CDR1 SGHAT and CDR2 FQNNGV. CDR3 residues: CASSRNRVEQYF. The CDR3 bases are TGTGCCAGCAGCCGAAACAGGGTCGAGCAGTACTTC.

V is TRBV18 and J is TRBJ1-1; the D is unclear. V dropped 3 bases and J dropped 0 bases, with 11 bases sitting between them. Germline V lookup: CDR1 KGHSH, CDR2 LQKENI. This CDR3 spans 15 amino acids. This CDR3 is CASSPPAGVNTEAFF. CDR3 coding DNA: TGTGCCAGCTCACCCCCCGCCGGGGTGAACACTGAAGCTTTCTTT.

The chain has TRBV7-8 and TRBJ1-1; perhaps TRBD1 as D (5 bases). Trimming took 5 bases from V and 1 from J, leaving 11 bases between them. CDR1 is SGHVS, CDR2 FQNEAQ, per germline. This CDR3 comprises 14 residues. CDR3 amino acids: CASSMTERNTEAFF. The DNA for the CDR3 is TGTGCCAGCAGCATGACAGAGAGGAACACTGAAGCTTTCTTT.

This clone showed up just a few times. This chain joins TRBV5-8 and TRBJ1-2; D gene ambiguous. Trimming took off 6 bases at V and 7 bases at J, with 13 bases between the two ends. CDR3 length: 12 amino acids. Germline V gives CDR1 SGHTS, CDR2 YDEGEE. The CDR3 reads CASTIGGSGYTF. The CDR3 bases are TGTGCCAGCACCATTGGAGGGTCTGGCTACACCTTC.

The rearrangement links TRBV24-1 to TRBJ2-5, with 12 bases fitting TRBD1. The V gene's germline CDR1 is KGHDR and CDR2 SFDVKD. The CDR3 has 16 amino acids. V shed 4 bases and J 5 bases; nucleotides not matched to a gene: 7. CDR3 loop: CATSETRDRGLETQYF. The CDR3 DNA follows: TGTGCCACCAGTGAAACCCGGGACAGGGGGCTTGAGACCCAGTACTTC.

This clone was picked up a small number of times. The chain is built from TRBV12-5 and TRBJ1-3; D gene ambiguous. Germline-derived CDR1 and CDR2 are LGHNT and FRNRAP. This CDR3 has 15 amino acids. V was pared by 5 bases and J by 7 bases, with 18 bases between. CDR3 in DNA: TGTGCTAGTGGTCCCCGGACGGCGTGGTGGAACACCATATATTTT. Protein sequence: CASGPRTAWWNTIYF.

The gene calls are TRBV11-2 and TRBJ1-5; D gene uncertain. There are 14 residues in the CDR3. Germline assignment: CDR1 SGHAT and CDR2 FQNNGV. The V end lost 1 base, the J end lost 7 bases, and 11 bases lay between the germline ends. CDR3 in DNA: TGTGCCAGCAGCTTAGTATTGGGCGGGCAGCCCCAGCATTTT. Translated, it gives CASSLVLGGQPQHF.

J is TRBJ2-5 and V is TRBV7-8; D is possibly TRBD1 (6 bases). Germline CDR1 SGHVS, CDR2 FQNEAQ. The CDR3 runs 14 residues. The V end lost 4 bases, the J end lost 5 bases, and 14 bases lay between the germline ends. CDR3 amino acids: CASSSRDIGETQYF. CDR3 coding DNA: TGTGCCAGCAGCTCTCGGGACATTGGGGAGACCCAGTACTTC.

V is TRBV2 and J is TRBJ1-2; D remains ambiguous. V lost 4 bases and J 5 bases, leaving 8 bases between the germline ends. The CDR3 covers 12 residues. From germline, CDR1 is SNHLY and CDR2 FYNNEI. CDR3 sequence: CASSASAYGYTF. The CDR3 DNA follows: TGTGCCAGCAGTGCGTCGGCATATGGCTACACCTTC.

For the CDR3, the DNA is TGTGCCAGCAGCTTGAGTAGGGGCCCCACAGATACGCAGTATTTT. This sequence encodes CASSLSRGPTDTQYF. V gene TRBV11-2 combines with J gene TRBJ2-3; the D gene is possibly TRBD1 (5 bases). The germline V and J ends were trimmed by 3 bases and 2 bases, with 12 bases remaining between them. This CDR3 region has 15 residues. CDR1 and CDR2 (germline): SGHAT, FQNNGV.

The chain couples TRBV5-1 to TRBJ2-1, with D uncertain. V gave up 4 bases and J gave up 0 bases, with 11 bases separating them. The CDR3 has 15 residues. Germline V lookup: CDR1 SGHRS, CDR2 YFSETQ. The CDR3 loop is CASSPFLSSYNEQFF. The DNA of the CDR3 is TGCGCCAGCAGCCCCTTCTTGAGCTCCTACAATGAGCAGTTCTTC.

The V gene is TRBV4-2, the J gene TRBJ2-7; D is possibly TRBD1 (5 bases). CDR1 is LGHNA and CDR2 is YNFKEQ in the germline V gene. The V and J ends lost 1 base and 2 bases respectively, with 9 bases between them. This CDR3 region has 14 residues. The CDR3 DNA reads TGTGCCAGCAGCCAAGTGACAGAACCCTACGAGCAGTACTTC. Encoded protein: CASSQVTEPYEQYF.

This chain joins TRBV2 and TRBJ2-1; TRBD1 matches at 9 bases. Trimming took 8 bases from V and 0 from J; bases not matched to a gene: 5. Germline V gene sequence: CDR1 SNHLY, CDR2 FYNNEI. The CDR3 covers 15 residues. In DNA, the CDR3 is TGTGCCAGCGATGGGACAGGGAGCTCCTACAATGAGCAGTTCTTC. It yields the protein CASDGTGSSYNEQFF. The full variable domain, completed using reference TRBV2 and TRBJ2-1, is EPEVTQTPSHQVTQMGQEVILRCVPISNHLYFYWYRQILGQKVEFLVSFYNNEISEKSEIFDDQFSVERPDGSNFTLKIRSTKLEDSAMYFCASDGTGSSYNEQFFGPGTRLTVL.

The CDR3 bases are TGTGCCAGCACTGAGACAGGGAACTATGGCTACACCTTC. Translation: CASTETGNYGYTF. V and J are TRBV2 and TRBJ1-2; TRBD1 aligns across 7 bases. CDR1 SNHLY and CDR2 FYNNEI come from the germline V gene. The CDR3 consists of 13 residues. Trimming cost V 7 bases and J 2 bases; bases outside gene matches: 4.

This clone was observed a handful of times. This chain uses TRBV6-5 with TRBJ2-6, with TRBD1 as a possible D gene (6 bases). Germline V CDR1 and CDR2: MNHEY, SVGAGI. The CDR3 has 15 amino acids. V was shortened by 7 bases and J by 1 base, with 11 bases between the two germline ends. The CDR3 sequence is CASTDRPSGANVLTF. CDR3 coding DNA: TGTGCCAGCACCGACAGGCCTTCTGGGGCCAACGTCCTGACTTTC.

V is TRBV7-9 and J is TRBJ2-1; a weak D match, TRBD1 (5 bases). Deletions cut 8 bases from V and 5 bases from J, with 13 bases between. The germline CDR1 and CDR2 sequences are SEHNR and FQNEAQ (reference sequence). There are 13 residues in the CDR3. This CDR3 is CASSGRVNNEQFF. The CDR3 DNA reads as TGTGCCAGCTCGGGCAGGGTTAACAATGAGCAGTTCTTC.

This rearrangement joins TRBV13 to TRBJ2-7; D is possibly TRBD1 (6 bases). The germline gives CDR1 PRHDT, CDR2 FYEKMQ (reference sequence). The CDR3 has 14 residues. Trimming cost V 3 bases and J 3 bases, with 12 bases left between them. The CDR3 spells CASSFRDTFYEQYF. Here the CDR3 DNA reads TGTGCCAGCAGCTTCCGGGACACCTTCTACGAGCAGTACTTC.

This rearrangement joins TRBV4-1 to TRBJ2-1; a weak D match, TRBD2 (5 bases). Germline lookup yields CDR1 MGHRA and CDR2 YSYEKL. The CDR3 has 13 residues. V was pared by 4 bases and J by 3 bases, with 7 bases between. DNA for the CDR3: TGCGCCAGCAGCCGGACTCTCTACAATGAGCAGTTCTTC. This sequence encodes CASSRTLYNEQFF.

This chain links TRBV2 with TRBJ1-2; perhaps TRBD1 as D (5 bases). CDR3 length: 13 residues. With 4 bases removed from V and 3 bases from J, the gap between germline ends came to 9 bases. CDR1 is SNHLY, CDR2 FYNNEI, per germline. Here the CDR3 reads CASSGDGDYGYTF. In DNA form, the CDR3 reads TGTGCCAGCAGTGGGGACGGGGACTATGGCTACACCTTC. The full variable domain, in which reference TRBV2 and TRBJ1-2 provide the parts outside the CDR3, is EPEVTQTPSHQVTQMGQEVILRCVPISNHLYFYWYRQILGQKVEFLVSFYNNEISEKSEIFDDQFSVERPDGSNFTLKIRSTKLEDSAMYFCASSGDGDYGYTFGSGTRLTVV.

The chain recombines TRBV15 with TRBJ1-6, with D unresolved. The CDR3 consists of 15 residues. Per the germline V gene, CDR1 is LNHNV and CDR2 is YYDKDF (reference sequence). The germline V and J ends were trimmed by 0 bases and 9 bases, with 12 bases remaining between them. The CDR3: CATSRDQRSSSPLHF. Here the CDR3 DNA reads TGTGCCACCAGCAGAGATCAAAGATCCTCTTCACCCCTCCACTTT.

In this sample, this clone turned up a few times. The J gene is TRBJ1-6, the V gene TRBV7-9; D remains ambiguous. The CDR3 length is 14 residues. Per the germline V gene, CDR1 is SEHNR and CDR2 is FQNEAQ (reference sequence). Between the trimmed V and J ends, which lost 2 bases and 7 bases, there was a span of 9 bases. The CDR3 is CASSLKGANSPLHF. Here the CDR3 DNA reads TGTGCCAGCAGCTTAAAGGGAGCGAATTCACCCCTCCACTTT. The full variable domain, completed using reference TRBV7-9 and TRBJ1-6, is DTGVSQNPRHKITKRGQNVTFRCDPISEHNRLYWYRQTLGQGPEFLTYFQNEAQLEKSRLLSDRFSAERPKGSFSTLEIQRTEQGDSAMYLCASSLKGANSPLHFGNGTRLTVT.